This section outlines one T cell receptor beta chain sequence together with its context. Antigen: not known. This sample is drawn from a study of T cells in localized non-small cell lung cancer. Some clones are missing from TCRdb's copy, which holds only in-frame ones; the method was immunoSEQ multiplex PCR. The data contain nearly 35,000 clones, more than 70% of them seen just once; the ten biggest clones take up 4.2%. Study-wide findings and caveats: Adjacent lung exhibited a median of 57 among the 100 most abundant tumor clones.

Germline V gene data show CDR1 as MNHNY and CDR2 as SVGAGI (reference sequence). The CDR3 has 16 residues. Between the trimmed V and J ends, which lost 6 bases and 0 bases, there was a span of 17 bases. Specimen: peripheral blood, collected before any cancer treatment. The chain couples TRBV6-6 to TRBJ2-5; D is perhaps TRBD1 (6 bases). This clonotype was sampled from a woman aged 35 to 69 with stage I lung adenocarcinoma. CDR3 residues: CASSLGAGVYQETQYF. In DNA, the CDR3 is TGTGCCAGCAGCTTGGGGGCAGGGGTGTACCAAGAGACCCAGTACTTC.